Listed here is a single T cell receptor (beta chain). The entry originates in a study of blood T cell repertoires in COVID-19. Study in general: From the United States, Italy and Spain came samples of acute and convalescent COVID-19. The analysed material was cDNA or gDNA that came from T cells, B-cell-depleted T cells, or PBMCs.

Original processing methods: Estimated nucleated cell counts came from reference gene primer amplification. Profiling relied on immunoSEQ multiplex PCR, and the TCRdb table lists in-frame clones only, not all of them. V and J calls and clone size are copied from that table; D and trimming were computed from the DNA. The sample has about 300,000 clones; around 88% are singletons. In germline, CDR1 is MDHEN, CDR2 SYDVKM. With 10 bases removed from V and 7 bases from J, the gap between germline ends came to 16 bases. The CDR3 is 12 residues long. The sample consisted of peripheral blood. This TCR was sampled from a woman aged 45-65 years with acute or convalescent COVID-19. V and J are TRBV28 and TRBJ1-2; D unclear. Written as DNA, the CDR3 is TGTGCCACCCGCATAGCGGTTGGTGGCTACACCTTC. This sequence encodes CATRIAVGGYTF.